This passage covers 13 T cell receptor beta chains from one sample sequenced in a study of OX40 agonist ivuxolimab in advanced cancers. The method was immunoSEQ multiplex PCR; TCRdb's version includes in-frame clones alone and lacks a portion of them. Of about 96,000 clones in the sample, approximately 84% were seen once. The specimen comprised CD4+ or CD8+ T cells sorted from blood, sampled in a trial of the OX40 agonist ivuxolimab. These receptors were collected from an adult with an advanced solid tumor such as melanoma, head and neck, liver or kidney cancer.

The CDR3 coding sequence is TGTGCCATTCAGGGAGCTAGCACAGATACGCAGTATTTT. This codes for CAIQGASTDTQYF. V is TRBV10-3 and J is TRBJ2-3; TRBD1 or TRBD2 may be the D gene (5 bases each). With 9 bases removed from V and 0 bases from J, the gap between germline ends came to 10 bases. CDR1 and CDR2 from the germline V gene are ENHRY and SYGVKD. This CDR3 comprises 13 residues.

The V call is TRBV29-1, the J call TRBJ2-2, with D perhaps matching TRBD1 (6 bases). The CDR3 consists of 14 residues. Trimming pared 4 bases from V and 4 bases from J, leaving 13 bases between. The V gene's germline CDR1 is SQVTM and CDR2 ANQGSEA. The CDR3 nucleotides read TGCAGCGTTGGGGGAGAGACAGGCACCGGGGAGCTGTTTTTT. Its translation: CSVGGETGTGELFF.

The chain uses TRBV27 and TRBJ2-3; D not resolved. V was cut by 4 bases and J by 1 base, with 12 bases left in between. Germline values: CDR1 MNHEY, CDR2 SMNVEV (reference sequence). The CDR3 length is 15 residues. The CDR3 region has the DNA TGTGCCAGCAGTTGGGCGGCCTCCGGCACAGATACGCAGTATTTT. This sequence encodes CASSWAASGTDTQYF.

The genes are TRBV6-1 and TRBJ2-2, with D tentatively TRBD1 (5 bases). Germline V gene sequence: CDR1 MNHNS, CDR2 SASEGT. This CDR3 is 16 amino acids long. With 1 base removed from V and 4 bases from J, the gap between germline ends came to 13 bases. CDR3 sequence: CASSEGFGRVTGELFF. The DNA for the CDR3 is TGTGCCAGCAGTGAAGGTTTTGGCAGGGTCACCGGGGAGCTGTTTTTT.

V is TRBV21-1 and J is TRBJ2-3; TRBD2 is the table's D call and was not checked against the DNA. TRBV21-1 is given as a pseudogene. CDR3 size: 18 residues. CDR3 in DNA: TGTGCCAGCAGCAAGGTCCTAGCGGGAGAGGGCGGCACAGATACGCAGTATTTT. This translates into CASSKVLAGEGGTDTQYF.

The chain uses TRBV5-6 and TRBJ2-4; 8 bases are a match to TRBD1. The CDR3 covers 15 residues. CDR1 SGHDT and CDR2 YYEEEE come from the germline V gene. V trimming: 1 base; J trimming: 3 bases; junction bases outside the gene matches: 3. The chain's CDR3 is CASSLRTGYKNIQYF. CDR3 bases: TGTGCCAGCAGCTTGCGGACAGGGTACAAAAACATTCAGTACTTC.

The sample holds one count of this clone. The J gene is TRBJ2-1, the V gene TRBV6-5; unclear D gene. Trimming took 2 bases from V and 6 from J, leaving 8 bases between them. Germline V CDR1 and CDR2: MNHEY, SVGAGI. The CDR3 length is 13 residues. The CDR3 DNA follows: TGTGCCAGCAGTTACAGGGTGGGCAATGAGCAGTTCTTC. This sequence encodes CASSYRVGNEQFF.

CDR3 sequence: CASSVGGTGGNYGYTF. The CDR3 region has the DNA TGTGCCAGCAGCGTAGGAGGGACAGGGGGCAACTATGGCTACACCTTC. The V and J genes are TRBV9 and TRBJ1-2, with 12 nucleotides matching TRBD1. J gave up 2 bases and V 0 bases, and 2 bases lay outside the gene matches. Germline V gene lookup returns CDR1 SGDLS and CDR2 YYNGEE. The CDR3 length is 16 residues.

This chain uses TRBV6-5 with TRBJ1-6, with 10 positions matching TRBD1. The J segment lost 9 bases and the V segment lost 0 bases, leaving 2 bases of the junction unmatched. This CDR3 region has 15 residues. Germline V gene lookup returns CDR1 MNHEY and CDR2 SVGAGI. In DNA, the CDR3 is TGTGCCAGCAGTTACTCGGGACAGGGGAGTTCACCCCTCCACTTT. As protein: CASSYSGQGSSPLHF.

The gene calls are TRBV21-1 and TRBJ2-3; TRBD1 is the table's D call, not checked against the DNA. TRBV21-1 is recorded as a pseudogene. The CDR3 loop spans 21 amino acids. This chain's CDR3 is CASRNPSGGQGVRRGPDTQYF. In DNA, the CDR3 is TGTGCCAGCAGGAACCCTAGTGGGGGACAGGGGGTGCGCCGGGGGCCAGATACGCAGTATTTT.

This sequence joins TRBV5-6 and TRBJ2-3; 7 bases line up with TRBD1. Unmatched junction bases numbered 4, after V lost 0 bases and J lost 6 bases. Germline V gene lookup returns CDR1 SGHDT and CDR2 YYEEEE. The CDR3 is 14 amino acids. This CDR3 reads CASSLANRGDTQYF. CDR3 coding DNA: TGTGCCAGCAGCTTGGCCAACAGGGGTGATACGCAGTATTTT.

The CDR3 loop is CASSEGLAGPSSYNEQFF. The CDR3 DNA reads as TGTGCCAGCAGTGAAGGACTAGCGGGCCCGAGCTCCTACAATGAGCAGTTCTTC. The V call is TRBV2, the J call TRBJ2-1; TRBD2 aligns across 10 bases. After removal of 1 base from V and 0 bases from J, the junction contained 6 bases not matched to a gene. Per the germline V gene, CDR1 is SNHLY and CDR2 is FYNNEI. The CDR3 length is 18 residues.

The V gene is TRBV5-6, the J gene TRBJ1-1, with D uncertain. Trimming cost V 0 bases and J 3 bases, with 9 bases left between them. The CDR3 loop spans 14 amino acids. Germline V gives CDR1 SGHDT, CDR2 YYEEEE. CDR3 region: CASSLGGEDTEAFF. The CDR3 nucleotides are TGTGCCAGCAGCTTGGGGGGAGAGGACACTGAAGCTTTCTTT.